This TCR beta chain was recorded in a study of T-cell memory formation after mild COVID-19 (dated by TCRdb to the early 2020s). Regarding the study in general: Most TCR sequence clusters were specific to one of the two donors. T-cell clones expanding and contracting after mild COVID-19 in a couple of donors were tracked by longitudinal TCRalpha and TCRbeta repertoire sequencing. Two young, previously healthy adult volunteers made up the cohort, one male and one female. On the study overall, not on this receptor specifically: The detection of some responding clones in pre-infection memory suggests that pre-existing cross-reactive memory T cells joined the SARS-CoV-2 response. Only a couple of mild cases were covered by the study, and larger cohorts that include severe cases with pre-infection samples were considered necessary. Clones that contracted from day 15 to 85 showed balanced CD4/CD8 phenotypes, whereas a second wave of clones that expanded from day 15 to 37 leaned towards CD4+. SARS-CoV-2 specificity was not confirmed for the second-wave clones peaking on day 37. Contracting CD4+ clones were located mainly in the CM and EM memory subsets, whereas CD8+ clones were found to be enriched in EMRA.

PBMCs were isolated by Ficoll-Paque density gradient centrifugation. The instrument was an Illumina NovaSeq 6000. TCRalpha and TCRbeta cDNA libraries were constructed by 5'RACE with constant-segment primers, with sample barcodes and unique molecular identifiers being introduced. Trizol reagent was used to extract RNA from every sample. Libraries were amplified in two PCR steps, with a second sample barcode and Illumina TruSeq adapters added in the second step. Sequencing of the libraries was done on an Illumina NovaSeq, producing 2 x 150 bp paired-end reads. The study's own analysis went as follows. With migec v1.2.7, reads were demultiplexed and then collapsed into UMI-guided consensus sequences. Using mixcr v2.1.11, UMI consensuses were aligned to TRA and TRB V and J templates and then assembled into clonotypes. A clonotype was counted as expanded or contracted only if both edgeR and NoisET called the change significant, with noise models trained on biological replicates. For edgeR calls, a false discovery rate-adjusted p below 0.01 and a log2 fold-change threshold of 1 were applied. As an exploratory analysis of dynamics, PCA with hierarchical clustering was applied to max-normalized trajectories of the 1000 most abundant clonotypes. Separately sequenced CD4+ and CD8+ repertoires were used to assign the CD4 or CD8 phenotype of responding clones. TCRdb trimmed the raw reads at Q25, called clones with MiXCR and kept productive beta chains. Rows are combined by CDR3 protein, so each entry shows the most common genes and DNA. TCRdb's processing, not the study's, gives the V and J calls here. In this sample the table shows about 49,000 distinct CDR3 sequences, roughly a quarter of which occur a single time. Of the sample, approximately 40% is held by the ten largest clones.

Counted from cysteine to phenylalanine, this CDR3 has 15 amino acids. The CDR3 DNA has 45 bases and is translated from base 1. Via the germline V gene, CDR1 is SGHTA and CDR2 FQGNSA. Clipping removes 7 bases from V and 4 bases from J, with 10 as the unmatched junction base count. On this clonotype: Its antigen has not been determined. Base qualities were left out, and no much larger clone turns up one base away.

Recombination connected TRBV7-2 to TRBJ2-3; 8 nucleotides in the junction match TRBD2. The receptor comes from a man aged 18 to 29 who had mild COVID-19 (a few samples of this study predate the infection). The sample titles of this study are shuffled in the database, so cell type and time point are left out; the donor was told from shared clones. The sequenced material came from PBMCs or a T cell subset sorted from them (not recorded which). The CDR3 region: CASTRGGRVADTQYF. The nucleotide sequence reads as follows: TGTGCCAGCACCCGGGGGGGCCGGGTCGCAGATACGCAGTATTTT.